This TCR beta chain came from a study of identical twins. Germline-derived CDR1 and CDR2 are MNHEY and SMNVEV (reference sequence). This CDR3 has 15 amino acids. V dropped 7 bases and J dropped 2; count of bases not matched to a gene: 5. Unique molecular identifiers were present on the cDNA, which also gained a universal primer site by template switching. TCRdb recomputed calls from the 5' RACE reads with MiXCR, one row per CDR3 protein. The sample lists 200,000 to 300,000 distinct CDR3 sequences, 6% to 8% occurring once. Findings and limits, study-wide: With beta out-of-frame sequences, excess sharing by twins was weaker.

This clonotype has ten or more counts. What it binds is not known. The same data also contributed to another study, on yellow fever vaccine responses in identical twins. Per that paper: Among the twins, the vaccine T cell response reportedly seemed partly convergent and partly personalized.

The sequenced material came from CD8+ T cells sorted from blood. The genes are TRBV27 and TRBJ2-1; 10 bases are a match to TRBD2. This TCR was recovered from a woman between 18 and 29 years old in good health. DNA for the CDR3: TGTGCCAGCACCCCAGCGGGAGGGCCCTACAATGAGCAGTTCTTC. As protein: CASTPAGGPYNEQFF.